The clone carrying this T cell receptor beta chain was counted a single time. The antigen remains undetermined. Patients with a history of autoimmune disease or on systemic immunosuppression were excluded. Measured with immunoSEQ multiplex PCR; TCRdb has only the in-frame clones, and not every one. The repertoire has about 70,000 clones, over 75% of them found once; the top ten carry 0.53%. The sample is drawn from a study of OX40 agonist ivuxolimab in advanced cancers. Trimming removed 2 bases at V and 0 bases at J, with 5 bases between. The CDR3 is made up of 13 amino acids. Per the germline V gene, CDR1 is GTSNPN and CDR2 is SVGIG (reference sequence). Study observations and caveats: Nonresponders, in some cases, also had low normalized T-cell clonal expansion.

The rearrangement joins TRBV30 to TRBJ1-3; D gene unclear. The clonotype was recovered from an adult with an advanced solid tumor such as melanoma, head and neck, liver or kidney cancer. Specimen: CD4+ or CD8+ T cells sorted from blood, collected in a trial of the OX40 agonist ivuxolimab. As DNA, the CDR3 is TGTGCCTGGAGTTACGGCTCTGGAAACACCATATATTTT. Its protein product is CAWSYGSGNTIYF.